Listed below are T cell receptor beta chains from one sample, sequenced in a study of shared clonotypes between healthy human individuals. Using immunoSEQ multiplex PCR, the repertoire was profiled, and TCRdb retains in-frame clones only, with some absent. This sample has some 900,000 clones, with approximately 76% found just once. Sequenced material: memory CD4+ T cells sorted from blood. These receptors were obtained from a man aged 18 to 30 in good health. Each CDR3 is given with its conserved first and last residue. A D gene is named only where the DNA matches it firmly. Clone sizes are given selectively: once, few, many, or a class where the clone is expanded.

>TRBV5-1|.|TRBJ1-2|TRBD1
TGCGCCAGCAGCCGCCGGACAGGGCCACTTTATGGCTACACCTTC
CASSRRTGPLYGYTF
>TRBV29-1|.|TRBJ1-5|.
TGCAGCGGCCGCGAGGGGAACGGGCCCCAGCATTTT
CSGREGNGPQHF
>TRBV1|.|TRBJ2-1|.
TGCACCAGCAGCCCCGGAGACAATGAGCAGTTCTTC
CTSSPGDNEQFF
>TRBV25-1|.|TRBJ1-2|.
TGTGCCAGCAGTGTTCAGGAGAGAGGACGAACACACTATGGCTACACCTTC
CASSVQERGRTHYGYTF
>TRBV28|.|TRBJ1-1|TRBD1
TGTGCCAGCAGACCCCCTCCGGGACAGAGATATGTCTGGGACAACACTGAAGCTTTCTTT
CASRPPPGQRYVWDNTEAFF
>TRBV19|once|TRBJ1-4|TRBD1
TGTGCCAGTACCCCGACAGGGACAAGGGAAAAACTGTTTTTT
CASTPTGTREKLFF
>TRBV6-1|.|TRBJ1-2|.
TGTGCCAGTATCCAGGGTAGTTATGGCTACACCTTC
CASIQGSYGYTF
>TRBV10-3|.|TRBJ2-5|.
TGTGCCATCAGTGACGGGCTTCCAGGGCAAGAGACCCAGTACTTC
CAISDGLPGQETQYF
>TRBV25-1|.|TRBJ2-7|.
TGTGCCAGCAGTGAACCCGGCATCTTGGGCTCCTACGAGCAGTACTTC
CASSEPGILGSYEQYF
>TRBV6-6|.|TRBJ1-2|.
TGTGCCAGCAGTTACAACGTTGACAGCACTCACTATGGCTACACCTTC
CASSYNVDSTHYGYTF
>TRBV5-4|.|TRBJ2-3|.
TGTGCCAGCAGCTTGGGCCTCAGCACAGATACGCAGTATTTT
CASSLGLSTDTQYF
>TRBV27|.|TRBJ2-2|.
TGTGCCAGCAGCCCGTACCGACAGGAACTACCTCATTTTACCGGGGAGCTGTTTTTT
CASSPYRQELPHFTGELFF
>TRBV4-3|.|TRBJ2-3|TRBD2
TGCGCCAGCAGCCAAGATAACGCGGGAGGGCCGATAGATACGCAGTATTTT
CASSQDNAGGPIDTQYF
>TRBV5-1|.|TRBJ2-1|.
TGCGCCAGCAGCCCAGCCACCTCCTACAATGAGCAGTTCTTC
CASSPATSYNEQFF
>TRBV7-2|.|TRBJ1-3|.
TGTGCCAGCAGCCGGGGATACGGCTCTGGAAACACCATATATTTT
CASSRGYGSGNTIYF
>TRBV6-1|.|TRBJ2-1|TRBD2
TGTGCCAGCAGGGCTAGCGGGAGAAGCTCGGGTGAGCAGTTCTTC
CASRASGRSSGEQFF
>TRBV5-3|many|TRBJ1-1|.
TGTGCCAGAAGCTATGCAAGGGGAGCTTTCTTT
CARSYARGAFF
>TRBV19|.|TRBJ2-5|.
TGTGCCAGTAGTTTAACTAGAGGGGAGACCCAGTACTTC
CASSLTRGETQYF
>TRBV7-8|.|TRBJ1-2|.
TGTGCCAGCAGTTTTAGTGTCCTAGTGCAGAACTATGGCTACACCTTC
CASSFSVLVQNYGYTF
>TRBV6-5|many|TRBJ2-2|.
TGTGCCAGCAGGCAGGGATCGGGCGTACCCGGGGAGCTGTTTTTT
CASRQGSGVPGELFF
>TRBV6-5|few|TRBJ1-1|.
TGTGCCAGTTTGAACGCATTGAACACTGAAGCTTTCTTT
CASLNALNTEAFF
>TRBV29-1|.|TRBJ1-1|.
TGCAGCGTTGAAGAATTAAAACGCCCCGGGTTCTTT
CSVEELKRPGFF
>TRBV2|.|TRBJ1-1|.
TGTGCCAGCTCTATCGCGGACACTGAAGCTTTCTTT
CASSIADTEAFF
>TRBV6-5|.|TRBJ1-2|.
TGTGCCAGCAGTCCGGACAGATCCTATGGCTACACCTTC
CASSPDRSYGYTF
>TRBV30|.|TRBJ1-2|TRBD1
TGTGCCTGGAGCAACCGGGACAGATGGTATGGCTACACCTTC
CAWSNRDRWYGYTF
>TRBV5-4|.|TRBJ1-6|TRBD1
TGTGCCAGCAGCCTACCGGGACAGGGACTTGGTAATTCACCCCTCCACTTT
CASSLPGQGLGNSPLHF
>TRBV5-1|.|TRBJ1-1|.
TGCGCCAGCAGGTTGGGGGGCGGCTGGACTGAAGCTTTCTTT
CASRLGGGWTEAFF
>TRBV6-5|.|TRBJ2-7|.
TGTGCCAGCACCAAGGGATTGGACTACGAGCAGTACTTC
CASTKGLDYEQYF
>TRBV4-3|few|TRBJ2-4|TRBD1
TGCGCCAGCAGCCAAGAGACGCCGGGACAGTCGATAGACCTAGCCAAAAACATTCAGTACTTC
CASSQETPGQSIDLAKNIQYF
>TRBV10-3|.|TRBJ2-3|.
TGTGCCATCAGTGACCCAGTCGGGGTTCGAGATACGCAGTATTTT
CAISDPVGVRDTQYF
>TRBV6-5|.|TRBJ2-3|TRBD1
TGTGCCAGCAGTTACTCCGGACAGGGCACAGATACGCAGTATTTT
CASSYSGQGTDTQYF
>TRBV28|.|TRBJ1-5|.
TGTGCCAGCAGTTTATACGGGCAGCCCCAGCATTTT
CASSLYGQPQHF
>TRBV19|.|TRBJ2-2|.
TGTGCCAGTAAAGGGCTTTCGAACACCGGGGAGCTGTTTTTT
CASKGLSNTGELFF
>TRBV18|.|TRBJ1-2|TRBD1
TGTGCCAGCTCACCCCGACAGGGTGAAGGCTACACCTTC
CASSPRQGEGYTF
>TRBV18|.|TRBJ2-3|TRBD2
TGTGCCAGCTCACCCGCACCGCCGACTAGCGGGAGGGCCGGTACGCAGTATTTT
CASSPAPPTSGRAGTQYF
>TRBV5-6|.|TRBJ1-3|.
TGTGCCAGCAGCTTGGGGGGCCCGGTCGGAAACACCATATATTTT
CASSLGGPVGNTIYF